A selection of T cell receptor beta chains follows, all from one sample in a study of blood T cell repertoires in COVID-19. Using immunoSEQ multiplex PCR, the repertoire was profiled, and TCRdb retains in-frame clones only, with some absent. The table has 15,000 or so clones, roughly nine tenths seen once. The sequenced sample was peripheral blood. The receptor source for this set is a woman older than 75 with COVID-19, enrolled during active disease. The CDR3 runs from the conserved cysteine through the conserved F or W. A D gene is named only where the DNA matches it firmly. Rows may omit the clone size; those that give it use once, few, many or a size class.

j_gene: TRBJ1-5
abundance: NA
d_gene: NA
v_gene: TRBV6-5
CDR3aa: CASSYSGPRGQPQHF
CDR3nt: TGTGCCAGCAGTTACTCAGGTCCCCGCGGCCAGCCCCAGCATTTT

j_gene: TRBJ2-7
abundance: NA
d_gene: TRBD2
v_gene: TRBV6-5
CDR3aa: CASSSSGGTSYEQYF
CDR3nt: TGTGCCAGCAGTTCAAGCGGGGGGACTTCCTACGAGCAGTACTTC

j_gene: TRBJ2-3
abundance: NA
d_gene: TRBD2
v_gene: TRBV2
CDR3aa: CASRGLAGFDTQYF
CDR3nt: TGTGCCAGCAGGGGACTAGCGGGGTTCGATACGCAGTATTTT

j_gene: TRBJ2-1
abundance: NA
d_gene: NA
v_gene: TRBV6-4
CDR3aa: CASSDSPVRIHNEQFF
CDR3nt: TGTGCCAGCAGTGATTCCCCCGTGCGGATCCACAATGAGCAGTTCTTC

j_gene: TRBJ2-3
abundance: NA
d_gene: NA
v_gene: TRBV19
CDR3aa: CASSFSGDTQYF
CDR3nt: TGTGCCAGTAGTTTCAGCGGAGATACGCAGTATTTT

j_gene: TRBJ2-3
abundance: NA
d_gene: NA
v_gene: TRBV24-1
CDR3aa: CATSDLGGPTDTQYF
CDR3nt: TGTGCCACCAGTGATTTGGGGGGCCCCACAGATACGCAGTATTTT

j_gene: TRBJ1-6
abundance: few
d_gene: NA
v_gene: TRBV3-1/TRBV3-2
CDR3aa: CASSQIHVGDGSLHF
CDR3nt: TGTGCCAGCAGCCAAATACATGTAGGTGACGGGTCCCTCCACTTT

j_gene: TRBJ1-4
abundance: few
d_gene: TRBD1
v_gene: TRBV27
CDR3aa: CASSFRTGAKEKLFF
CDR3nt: TGTGCCAGCAGTTTCCGGACAGGGGCAAAAGAAAAACTGTTTTTT

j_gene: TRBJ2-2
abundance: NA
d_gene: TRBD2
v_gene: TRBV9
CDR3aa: CASSVGLVGTGELFF
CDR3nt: TGTGCCAGCAGCGTCGGACTAGTCGGCACCGGGGAGCTGTTTTTT

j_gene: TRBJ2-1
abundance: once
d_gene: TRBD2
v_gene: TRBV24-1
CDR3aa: CATSDSSSGRHNEQFF
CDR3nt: TGTGCCACCAGTGATAGTTCTAGCGGGAGACACAATGAGCAGTTCTTC

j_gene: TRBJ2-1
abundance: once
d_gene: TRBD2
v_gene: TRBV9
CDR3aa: CASSPRTSGGNEQFF
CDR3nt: TGTGCCAGCAGCCCCCGGACTAGCGGGGGCAATGAGCAGTTCTTC

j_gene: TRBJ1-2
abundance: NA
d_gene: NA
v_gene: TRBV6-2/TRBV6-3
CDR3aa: CASSPTPLDRRYGYTF
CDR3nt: TGTGCCAGCAGCCCGACCCCTTTAGACAGACGCTATGGCTACACCTTC

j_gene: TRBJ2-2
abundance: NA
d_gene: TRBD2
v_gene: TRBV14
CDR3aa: CASSKRTSIGTGELFF
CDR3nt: TGTGCCAGCAGCAAAAGGACTAGCATTGGAACCGGGGAGCTGTTTTTT

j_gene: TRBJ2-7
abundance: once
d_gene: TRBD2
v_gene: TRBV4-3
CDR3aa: CASSHLGRPYEQYF
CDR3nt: TGCGCCAGCAGCCACCTCGGGAGGCCCTACGAGCAGTACTTT